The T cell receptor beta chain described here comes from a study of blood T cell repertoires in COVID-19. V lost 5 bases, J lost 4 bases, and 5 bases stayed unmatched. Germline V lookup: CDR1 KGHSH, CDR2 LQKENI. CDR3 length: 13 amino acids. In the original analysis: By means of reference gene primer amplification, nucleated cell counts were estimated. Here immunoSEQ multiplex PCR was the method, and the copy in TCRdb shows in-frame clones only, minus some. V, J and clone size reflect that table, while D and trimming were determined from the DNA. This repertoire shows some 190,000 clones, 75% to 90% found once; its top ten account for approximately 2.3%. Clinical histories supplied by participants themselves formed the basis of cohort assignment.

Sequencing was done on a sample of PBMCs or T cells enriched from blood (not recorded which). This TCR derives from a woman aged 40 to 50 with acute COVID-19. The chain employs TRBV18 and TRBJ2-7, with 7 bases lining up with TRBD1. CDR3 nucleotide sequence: TGTGCCAGCTCAACACGACAGGGATACGAGCAGTACTTC. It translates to CASSTRQGYEQYF.